This TCR beta chain comes out of a study of PD-1 blockade in classical Hodgkin lymphoma. There was relapse after autologous stem cell transplantation in every patient, and there was variation in brentuximab vedotin exposure. The assay was immunoSEQ multiplex PCR, and TCRdb's table has in-frame clones only and misses some. The sample lists about 85,000 clones; around nine tenths were seen once. From germline, CDR1 is KGHSH and CDR2 LQKENI. CDR3 length: 14 amino acids. Trimming removed 8 bases at V and 0 bases at J, with 13 bases between. The TCR was taken from a human donor with classical Hodgkin lymphoma. The gene calls are TRBV18 and TRBJ1-2; D is unresolved. The material was peripheral blood mononuclear cells (PBMCs), obtained before the second cycle of nivolumab. The chain's CDR3 is CASRSLGANYGYTF. The CDR3 nucleotides read TGTGCCAGCCGCAGTCTGGGAGCTAACTATGGCTACACCTTC.